Shown below are 7 T cell receptor beta chains from a single sample sequenced in a study of blood T cell repertoires in COVID-19 (dated by TCRdb to about 2020). Library preparation was by the immunoSEQ multiplex PCR assay. This is the immuneACCESS table as TCRdb keeps it, with only in-frame sequences that have V and J called. A part of the clones is gone; compared with another copy, unresolved V genes explain less than half, and the rest is unexplained. This sample lists about 190,000 clones; roughly 88% were detected once. The ten top clones hold around 6.6% of the sample. The sample taken for sequencing was peripheral blood. These receptors were taken from a woman aged 40 to 55 who had recovered from COVID-19.

The chain has TRBV4-1 and TRBJ2-5, with TRBD2 matching 8 bases. Losses at the gene ends were 5 bases for V and 5 bases for J; bases not matched to a gene: 10. This CDR3 is 15 amino acids long. Germline V lookup: CDR1 MGHRA, CDR2 YSYEKL. CDR3 loop: CASSIGGGNRETQYF. The CDR3 bases are TGCGCCAGCAGCATCGGGGGGGGTAATCGGGAGACCCAGTACTTC.

The CDR3 DNA is TGTGCCAGCAGCTTGGGACAGGGGGCGCGGATGGGAATGAACACTGAAGCTTTCTTT. Translating it yields CASSLGQGARMGMNTEAFF. The rearrangement uses TRBV5-4 and TRBJ1-1; 10 bases match TRBD1. CDR1 SGHNT and CDR2 YYREEE come from the germline V gene (reference sequence). This CDR3 spans 19 amino acids. V lost 0 bases, J lost 0 bases, and 11 bases stayed unmatched. Combining the CDR3 with reference TRBV5-4 and TRBJ1-1 gives the whole variable domain ETGVTQSPTHLIKTRGQQVTLRCSSQSGHNTVSWYQQALGQGPQFIFQYYREEENGRGNFPPRFSGLQFPNYSSELNVNALELDDSALYLCASSLGQGARMGMNTEAFFGQGTRLTVV.

CDR3 nucleotides: TGTGCCAGTAGTCCCAACCCCGGGACTAGCGGTAGCACAGATACGCAGTATTTT. This translates into CASSPNPGTSGSTDTQYF. The V and J genes are TRBV19 and TRBJ2-3, with 11 bases aligning to TRBD2. With V trimmed by 5 bases and J by 0 bases, 10 bases remained unmatched. This CDR3 comprises 18 residues. Germline V gene lookup returns CDR1 LNHDA and CDR2 SQIVND (reference sequence). Using reference TRBV19 and TRBJ2-3 for the parts outside the CDR3, the full variable domain is DGGITQSPKYLFRKEGQNVTLSCEQNLNHDAMYWYRQDPGQGLRLIYYSQIVNDFQKGDIAEGYSVSREKKESFPLTVTSAQKNPTAFYLCASSPNPGTSGSTDTQYFGPGTRLTVL.

The chain combines TRBV5-1 with TRBJ2-5; perhaps TRBD2 as D (5 bases). This CDR3 has 14 residues. CDR1 is SGHRS and CDR2 is YFSETQ in the germline V gene. The V gene lost 5 bases and the J gene lost 5 bases, with 16 bases spanning the gap. Written as DNA, the CDR3 is TGCGCCAGCAGACACGGACTGGAAAGGGAGACCCAGTACTTC. Translated: CASRHGLERETQYF.

V usage is TRBV18 and J usage is TRBJ1-6; the match to TRBD1 covers 9 bases. CDR1 and CDR2 from the germline V gene are KGHSH and LQKENI. V shed 2 bases and J 8 bases; nucleotides not matched to a gene: 7. The CDR3 is 16 amino acids. CDR3 residues: CASSPATGTGYSPLHF. The CDR3, as DNA: TGTGCCAGCTCACCAGCCACCGGGACAGGGTATTCACCCCTCCACTTT.

The chain employs TRBV30 and TRBJ2-6; D unclear. The V gene lost 2 bases and the J gene lost 2 bases, with 4 bases spanning the gap. The CDR3 sequence is 13 residues long. Germline assignment: CDR1 GTSNPN and CDR2 SVGIG (reference sequence). The CDR3 sequence is CAWSSTGANVLTF. The CDR3 DNA reads TGTGCCTGGAGTTCTACTGGGGCCAACGTCCTGACTTTC.

This clone was observed a handful of times. The J gene is TRBJ1-6, the V gene TRBV13; no definite D call. The CDR3 spans 14 residues. V shed 7 bases and J shed 7 bases, with 14 bases lying between them. Germline V gene data show CDR1 as PRHDT and CDR2 as FYEKMQ (reference sequence). CDR3 DNA: TGTGCCAGCATGGAAGGAGTCCGGAATTCACCCCTCCACTTT. It specifies CASMEGVRNSPLHF. Combining the CDR3 with reference TRBV13 and TRBJ1-6 gives the whole variable domain AAGVIQSPRHLIKEKRETATLKCYPIPRHDTVYWYQQGPGQDPQFLISFYEKMQSDKGSIPDRFSAQQFSDYHSELNMSSLELGDSALYFCASMEGVRNSPLHFGNGTRLTVT.